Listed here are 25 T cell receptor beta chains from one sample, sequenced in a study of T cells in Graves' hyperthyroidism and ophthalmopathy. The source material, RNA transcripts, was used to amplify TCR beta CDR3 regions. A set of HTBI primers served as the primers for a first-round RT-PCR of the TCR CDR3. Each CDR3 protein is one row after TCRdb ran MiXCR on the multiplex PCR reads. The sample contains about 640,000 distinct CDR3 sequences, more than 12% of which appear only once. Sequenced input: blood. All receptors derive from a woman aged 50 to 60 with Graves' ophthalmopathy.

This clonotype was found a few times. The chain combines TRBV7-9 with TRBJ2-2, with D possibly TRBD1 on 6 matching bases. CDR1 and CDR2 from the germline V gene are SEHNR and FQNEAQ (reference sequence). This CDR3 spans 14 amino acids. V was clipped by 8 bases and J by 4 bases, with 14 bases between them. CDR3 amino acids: CASPAAGATGELFF. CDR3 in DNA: TGTGCCAGCCCCGCGGCAGGGGCCACCGGGGAGCTGTTTTTT.

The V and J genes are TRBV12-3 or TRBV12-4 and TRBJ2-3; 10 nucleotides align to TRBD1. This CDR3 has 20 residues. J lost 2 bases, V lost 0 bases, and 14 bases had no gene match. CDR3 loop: CASSLAAGTGEDHLTDTQYF. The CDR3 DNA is TGTGCCAGCAGTTTAGCGGCCGGGACAGGGGAGGATCATCTCACAGATACGCAGTATTTT.

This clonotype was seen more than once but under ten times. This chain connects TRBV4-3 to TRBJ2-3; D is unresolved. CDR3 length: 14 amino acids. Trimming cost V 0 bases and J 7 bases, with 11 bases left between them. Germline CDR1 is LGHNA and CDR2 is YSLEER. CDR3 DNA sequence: TGCGCCAGCAGCCAAGACCCCGGGCATCATACGCAGTATTTT. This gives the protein CASSQDPGHHTQYF.

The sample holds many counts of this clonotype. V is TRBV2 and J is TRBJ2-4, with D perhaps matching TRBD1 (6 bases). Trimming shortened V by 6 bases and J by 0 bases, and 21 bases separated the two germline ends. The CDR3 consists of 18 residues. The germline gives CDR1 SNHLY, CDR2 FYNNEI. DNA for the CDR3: TGTGCCAGCAGGCAAGGACAGATGGGTTTATTAGCCAAAAACATTCAGTACTTC. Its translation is CASRQGQMGLLAKNIQYF.

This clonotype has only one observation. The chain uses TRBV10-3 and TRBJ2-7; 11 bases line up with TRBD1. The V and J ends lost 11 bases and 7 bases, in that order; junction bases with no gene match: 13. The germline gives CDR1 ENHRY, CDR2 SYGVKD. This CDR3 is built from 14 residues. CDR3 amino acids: CASRMGQGVGEQYF. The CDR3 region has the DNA TGTGCCTCTCGAATGGGACAGGGGGTGGGGGAGCAGTACTTC.

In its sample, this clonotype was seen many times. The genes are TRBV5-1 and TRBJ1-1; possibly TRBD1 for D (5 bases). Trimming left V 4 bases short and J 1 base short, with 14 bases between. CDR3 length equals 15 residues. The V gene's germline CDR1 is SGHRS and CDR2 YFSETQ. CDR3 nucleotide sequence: TGCGCCAGCAGCGTCGTTCTCCAGGGGAACACTGAAGCTTTCTTT. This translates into CASSVVLQGNTEAFF.

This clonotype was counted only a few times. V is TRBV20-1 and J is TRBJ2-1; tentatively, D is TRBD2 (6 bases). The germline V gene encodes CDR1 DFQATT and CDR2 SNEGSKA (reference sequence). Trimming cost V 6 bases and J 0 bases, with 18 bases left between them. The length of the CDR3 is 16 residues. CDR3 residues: CSARRRGADSYNEQFF. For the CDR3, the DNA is TGCAGTGCCAGACGGCGCGGGGCCGACTCCTACAATGAGCAGTTCTTC.

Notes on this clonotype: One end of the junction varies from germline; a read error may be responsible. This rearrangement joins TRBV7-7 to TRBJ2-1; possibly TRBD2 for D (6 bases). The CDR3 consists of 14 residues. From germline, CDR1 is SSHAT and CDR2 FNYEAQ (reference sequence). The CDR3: CASSPGGGVKWQFF. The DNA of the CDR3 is TGTGCTAGCAGCCCCGGCGGCGGGGTCAAGTGGCAGTTCTTC. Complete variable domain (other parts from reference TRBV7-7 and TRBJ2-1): GAGVSQSPRYKVTKRGQDVTLRCDPISSHATLYWYQQALGQGPEFLTYFNYEAQPDKSGLPSDRFSAERPEGSISTLTIQRTEQRDSAMYRCASSPGGGVKWQFFGPGTRLTVL.

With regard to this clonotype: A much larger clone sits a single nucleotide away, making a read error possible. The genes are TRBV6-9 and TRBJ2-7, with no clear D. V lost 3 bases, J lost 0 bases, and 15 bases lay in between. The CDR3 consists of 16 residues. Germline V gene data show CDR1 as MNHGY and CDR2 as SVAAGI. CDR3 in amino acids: CASSYPSQPFSYEQYF. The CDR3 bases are TGTGCCAGCAGTTACCCGTCGCAGCCCTTCTCCTACGAGCAGTACTTC.

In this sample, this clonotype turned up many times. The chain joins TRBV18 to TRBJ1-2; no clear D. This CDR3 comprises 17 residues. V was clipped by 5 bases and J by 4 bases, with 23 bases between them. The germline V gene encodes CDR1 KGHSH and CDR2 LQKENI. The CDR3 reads CASSSPSAESIVYGYTF. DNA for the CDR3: TGTGCCAGCTCATCCCCATCGGCGGAGTCAATTGTCTATGGCTACACCTTC.

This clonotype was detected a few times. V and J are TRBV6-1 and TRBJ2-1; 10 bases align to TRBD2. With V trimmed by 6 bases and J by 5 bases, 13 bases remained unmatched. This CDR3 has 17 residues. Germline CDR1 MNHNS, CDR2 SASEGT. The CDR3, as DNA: TGTGCCAGCAGGGTCGAGCGGGAGGGCCCCCTCCACAATGAGCAGTTCTTC. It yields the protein CASRVEREGPLHNEQFF.

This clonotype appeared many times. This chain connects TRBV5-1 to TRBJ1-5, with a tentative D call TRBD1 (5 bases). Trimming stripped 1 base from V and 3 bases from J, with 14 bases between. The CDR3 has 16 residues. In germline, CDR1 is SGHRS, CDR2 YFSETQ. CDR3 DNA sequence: TGCGCCAGCAGCTTGTCCGTGGGACCCAACAATCAGCCCCAGCATTTT. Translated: CASSLSVGPNNQPQHF.

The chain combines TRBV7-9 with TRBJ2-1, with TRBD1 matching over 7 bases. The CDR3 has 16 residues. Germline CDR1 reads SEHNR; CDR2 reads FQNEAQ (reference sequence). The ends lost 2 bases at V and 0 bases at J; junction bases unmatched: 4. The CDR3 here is CASSLKRDSSYNEQFF. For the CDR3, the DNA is TGTGCCAGCAGCTTAAAACGGGACAGCTCCTACAATGAGCAGTTCTTC.

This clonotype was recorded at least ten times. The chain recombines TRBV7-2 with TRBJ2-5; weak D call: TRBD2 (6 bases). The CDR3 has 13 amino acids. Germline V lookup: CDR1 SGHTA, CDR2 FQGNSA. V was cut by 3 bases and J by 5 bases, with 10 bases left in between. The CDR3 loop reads CASSLGGTETQYF. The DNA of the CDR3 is TGTGCCAGCAGCTTGGGGGGAACCGAGACCCAGTACTTC. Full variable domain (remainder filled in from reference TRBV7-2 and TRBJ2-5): GAGVSQSPSNKVTEKGKDVELRCDPISGHTALYWYRQSLGQGLEFLIYFQGNSAPDKSGLPSDRFSAERTGGSVSTLTIQRTQQEDSAVYLCASSLGGTETQYFGPGTRLLVL.

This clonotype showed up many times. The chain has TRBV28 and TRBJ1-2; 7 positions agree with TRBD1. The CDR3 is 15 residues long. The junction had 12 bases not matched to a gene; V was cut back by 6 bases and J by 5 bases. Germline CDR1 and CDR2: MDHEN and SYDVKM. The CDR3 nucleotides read TGTGCCAGCAGCCAACGGACAGGTGAAGAGTATGGCTACACCTTC. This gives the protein CASSQRTGEEYGYTF.

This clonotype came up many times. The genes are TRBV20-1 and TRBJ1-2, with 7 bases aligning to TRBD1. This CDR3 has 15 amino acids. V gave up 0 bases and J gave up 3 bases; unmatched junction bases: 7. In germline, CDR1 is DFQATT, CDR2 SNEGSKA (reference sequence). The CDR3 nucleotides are TGCAGTGCTAGAGATCGAGCAGGGGGGGACTATGGCTACACCTTC. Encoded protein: CSARDRAGGDYGYTF.

Written as DNA, the CDR3 is TGCGCCAGCAGCCCTGGGTTGGGACTAGCGGGAGAACAAGAGACCCAGTACTTC. As protein: CASSPGLGLAGEQETQYF. This chain connects TRBV5-1 to TRBJ2-5; 14 bases align to TRBD2. Germline CDR1 SGHRS, CDR2 YFSETQ. This CDR3 has 18 amino acids. V lost 4 bases to trimming and J lost 2 bases; unmatched junction nucleotides: 10.

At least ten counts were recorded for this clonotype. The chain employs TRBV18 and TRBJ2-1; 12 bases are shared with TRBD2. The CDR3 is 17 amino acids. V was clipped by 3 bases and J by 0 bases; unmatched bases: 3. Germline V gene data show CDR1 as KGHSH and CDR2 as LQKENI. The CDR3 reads CASSPGLAGPSYNEQFF. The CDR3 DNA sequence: TGTGCCAGCTCACCGGGACTAGCGGGTCCCTCCTACAATGAGCAGTTCTTC.

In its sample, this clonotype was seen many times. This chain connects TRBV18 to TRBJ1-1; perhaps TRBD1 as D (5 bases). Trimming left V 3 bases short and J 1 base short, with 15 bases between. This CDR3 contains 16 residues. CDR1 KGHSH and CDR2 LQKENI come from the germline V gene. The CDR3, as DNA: TGTGCCAGCTCACCTCACCATGAAGGGACGAACACTGAAGCTTTCTTT. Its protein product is CASSPHHEGTNTEAFF.

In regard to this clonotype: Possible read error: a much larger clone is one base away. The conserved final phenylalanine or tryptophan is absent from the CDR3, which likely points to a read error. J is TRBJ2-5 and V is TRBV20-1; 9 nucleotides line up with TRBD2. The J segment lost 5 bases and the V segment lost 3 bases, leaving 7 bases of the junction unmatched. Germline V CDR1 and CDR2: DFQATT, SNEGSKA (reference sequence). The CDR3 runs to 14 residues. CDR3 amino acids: CSASRREGQETQYL. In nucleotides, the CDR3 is TGCAGTGCTAGCCGGCGGGAGGGCCAGGAGACCCAGTACCTC.

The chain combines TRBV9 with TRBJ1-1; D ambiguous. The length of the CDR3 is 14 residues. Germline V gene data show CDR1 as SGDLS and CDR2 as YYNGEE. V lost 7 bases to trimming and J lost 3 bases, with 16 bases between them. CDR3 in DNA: TGTGCCAGCGGGCGAGGGTCTGGAGACACTGAAGCTTTCTTT. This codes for CASGRGSGDTEAFF.

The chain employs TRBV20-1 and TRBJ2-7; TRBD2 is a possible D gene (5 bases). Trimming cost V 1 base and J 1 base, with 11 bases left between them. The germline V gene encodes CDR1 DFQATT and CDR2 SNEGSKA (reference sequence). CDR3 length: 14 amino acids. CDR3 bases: TGCAGTGCTAGAGGGGGTAGCGCATCCTACGAGCAGTACTTC. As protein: CSARGGSASYEQYF.

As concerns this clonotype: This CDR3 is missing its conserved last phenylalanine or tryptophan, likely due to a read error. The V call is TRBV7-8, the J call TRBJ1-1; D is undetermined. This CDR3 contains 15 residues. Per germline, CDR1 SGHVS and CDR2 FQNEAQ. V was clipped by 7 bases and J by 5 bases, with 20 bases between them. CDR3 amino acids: CASIPFRNVGTEAFS. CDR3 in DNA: TGTGCCAGCATCCCATTTCGAAATGTGGGGACTGAAGCTTTCTCT.

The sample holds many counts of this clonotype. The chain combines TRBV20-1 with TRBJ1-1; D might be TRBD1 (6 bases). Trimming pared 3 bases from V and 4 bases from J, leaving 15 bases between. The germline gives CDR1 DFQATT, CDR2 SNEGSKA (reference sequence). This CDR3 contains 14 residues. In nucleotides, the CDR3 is TGCAGTGCTAGGGTCCGGGGGGCTGGCACTGAAGCTTTCTTT. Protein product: CSARVRGAGTEAFF.

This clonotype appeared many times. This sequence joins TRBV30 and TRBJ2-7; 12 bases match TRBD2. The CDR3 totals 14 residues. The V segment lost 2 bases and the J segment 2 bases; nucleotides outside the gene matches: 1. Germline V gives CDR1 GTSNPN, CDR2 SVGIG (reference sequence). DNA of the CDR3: TGTGCCTGGAGTAGACTAGCGGGAGCCTACGAGCAGTACTTC. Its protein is CAWSRLAGAYEQYF.